Sequencing of this TCR beta chain was carried out in a study of shared clonotypes between healthy human individuals. Study results and caveats: Only blood was sampled, and tissue TCR repertoires likely differ from blood ones.

As concerns this clone: Its antigen is undetermined.

The CDR3 length is 14 residues. The germline V and J ends were trimmed by 3 bases and 2 bases, with 11 bases remaining between them. Germline values: CDR1 SGHTA, CDR2 FQGNSA. Sorted-subset replicate PCR reactions contained 200 to 250 ng DNA, corresponding to approximately 30,000 T cell genomes. Repertoires were generated with immunoSEQ multiplex PCR, while TCRdb's copy carries only in-frame clones and drops some. The sample lists about 1.5 million clones, roughly 95% occurring once. This chain connects TRBV7-2 to TRBJ2-7; D possibly uses TRBD1 or TRBD2 (5 bases each). This TCR was sampled from a man aged 25 to 40 in good health. Material for sequencing was naive CD4+ T cells sorted from blood. Subset described: CD45RA+ positively selected. This CDR3 reads CASSFTGGPYEQYF. CDR3 nucleotides: TGTGCCAGCAGCTTCACTGGGGGACCCTACGAGCAGTACTTC.